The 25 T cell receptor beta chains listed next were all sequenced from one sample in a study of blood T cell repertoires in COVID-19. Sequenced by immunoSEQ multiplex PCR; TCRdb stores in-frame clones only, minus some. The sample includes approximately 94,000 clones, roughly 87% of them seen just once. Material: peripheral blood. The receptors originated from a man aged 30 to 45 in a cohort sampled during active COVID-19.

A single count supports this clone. The CDR3 loop reads CASSFGSRVGNTIYF. CDR3 sequence (DNA): TGTGCCAGCAGCTTTGGGAGTCGGGTTGGAAACACCATATATTTT. The rearrangement links TRBV7-9 to TRBJ1-3; D remains unclear. Between the trimmed V and J ends, which lost 3 bases and 3 bases, there was a span of 12 bases. The CDR3 spans 15 residues. Germline V gene data show CDR1 as SEHNR and CDR2 as FQNEAQ (reference sequence).

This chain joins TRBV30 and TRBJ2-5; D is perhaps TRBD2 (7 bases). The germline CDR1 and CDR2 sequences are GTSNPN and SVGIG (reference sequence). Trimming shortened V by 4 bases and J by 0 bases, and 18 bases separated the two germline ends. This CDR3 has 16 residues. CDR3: CAWTGKGRGNQETQYF. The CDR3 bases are TGTGCCTGGACGGGGAAGGGGAGGGGGAACCAAGAGACCCAGTACTTC.

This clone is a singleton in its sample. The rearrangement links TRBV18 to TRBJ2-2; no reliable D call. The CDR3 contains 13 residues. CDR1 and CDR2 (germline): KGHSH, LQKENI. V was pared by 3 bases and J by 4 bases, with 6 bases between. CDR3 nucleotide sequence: TGTGCCAGCTCACCGGGCCCCACCGGGGAGCTGTTTTTT. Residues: CASSPGPTGELFF.

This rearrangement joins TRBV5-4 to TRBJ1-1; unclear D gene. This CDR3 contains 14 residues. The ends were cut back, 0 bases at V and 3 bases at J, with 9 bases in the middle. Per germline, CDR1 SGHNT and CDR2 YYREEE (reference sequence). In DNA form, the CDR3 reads TGTGCCAGCAGCTTGGTGGGCGGGGACACTGAAGCTTTCTTT. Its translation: CASSLVGGDTEAFF.

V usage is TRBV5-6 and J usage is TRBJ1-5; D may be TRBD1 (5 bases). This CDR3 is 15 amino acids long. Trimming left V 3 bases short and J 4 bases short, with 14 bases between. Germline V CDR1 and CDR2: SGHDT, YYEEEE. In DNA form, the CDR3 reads TGTGCCAGCAGCTACTTTTGGCAGGGAAATCAGCCCCAGCATTTT. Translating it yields CASSYFWQGNQPQHF.

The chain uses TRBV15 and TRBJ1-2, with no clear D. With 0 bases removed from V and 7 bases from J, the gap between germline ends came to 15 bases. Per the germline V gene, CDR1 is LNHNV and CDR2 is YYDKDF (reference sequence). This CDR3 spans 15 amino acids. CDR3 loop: CATSRDNWAASGYTF. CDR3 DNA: TGTGCCACCAGCAGAGATAACTGGGCTGCGAGTGGCTACACCTTC.

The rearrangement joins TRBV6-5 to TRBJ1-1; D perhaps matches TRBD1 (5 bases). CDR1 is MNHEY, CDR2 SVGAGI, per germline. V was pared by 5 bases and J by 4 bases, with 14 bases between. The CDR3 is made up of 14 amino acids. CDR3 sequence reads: CASSTGTRGTEAFF. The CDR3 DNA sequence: TGTGCCAGCAGTACCGGGACTCGGGGCACTGAAGCTTTCTTT.

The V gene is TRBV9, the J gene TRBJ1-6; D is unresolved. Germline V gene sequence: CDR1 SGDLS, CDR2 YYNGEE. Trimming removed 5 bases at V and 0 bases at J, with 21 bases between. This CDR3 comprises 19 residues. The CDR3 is CASSPYAAGAGSYNSPLHF. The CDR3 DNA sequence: TGTGCCAGCAGTCCTTATGCGGCGGGCGCAGGCTCCTATAATTCACCCCTCCACTTT.

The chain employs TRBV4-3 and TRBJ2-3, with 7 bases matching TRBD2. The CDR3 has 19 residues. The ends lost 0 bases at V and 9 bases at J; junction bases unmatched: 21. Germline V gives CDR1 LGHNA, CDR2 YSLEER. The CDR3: CASSQDPSGMRGRRGTQYF. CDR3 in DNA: TGCGCCAGCAGCCAAGATCCCAGCGGGATGCGGGGTCGGCGGGGAACGCAGTATTTT.

The CDR3 DNA is TGTGCCAGCAGCCAGACGGTTTTGGGGGGGCCCCAGCATTTT. It is translated as CASSQTVLGGPQHF. This chain links TRBV7-2 with TRBJ1-5, with D possibly TRBD1 on 5 matching bases. The CDR3 contains 14 residues. V lost 5 bases, J lost 9 bases, and 17 bases lay in between. Germline lookup yields CDR1 SGHTA and CDR2 FQGNSA.

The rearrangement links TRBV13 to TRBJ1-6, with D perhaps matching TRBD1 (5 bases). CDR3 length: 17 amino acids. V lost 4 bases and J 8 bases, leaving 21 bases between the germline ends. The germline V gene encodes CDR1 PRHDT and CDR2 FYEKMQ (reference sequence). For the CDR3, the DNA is TGTGCCAGCAGCTATAGGTTGGGGGGACGAAATTATTCACCCCTCCACTTT. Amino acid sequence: CASSYRLGGRNYSPLHF.

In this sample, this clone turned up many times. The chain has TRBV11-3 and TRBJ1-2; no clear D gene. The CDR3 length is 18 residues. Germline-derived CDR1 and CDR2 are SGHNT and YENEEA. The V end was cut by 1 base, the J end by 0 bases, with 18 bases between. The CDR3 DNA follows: TGTGCCAGCAGCTTAGTCGAGCATATCAACCCCCCTAACTATGGCTACACCTTC. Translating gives CASSLVEHINPPNYGYTF.

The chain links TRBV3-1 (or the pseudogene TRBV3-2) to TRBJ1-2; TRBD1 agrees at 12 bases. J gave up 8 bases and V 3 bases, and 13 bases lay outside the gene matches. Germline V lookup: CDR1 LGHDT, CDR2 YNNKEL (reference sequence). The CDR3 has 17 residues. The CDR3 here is CASSQPGTGGAVSGYTF. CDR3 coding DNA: TGTGCCAGCAGCCAGCCTGGGACAGGGGGCGCGGTTTCGGGCTACACCTTC.

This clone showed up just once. The CDR3 loop is CASTPTLGGVQYF. CDR3 sequence (DNA): TGTGCCAGCACCCCGACTCTGGGAGGAGTCCAGTATTTT. The V gene is TRBV7-9, the J gene TRBJ2-3, with D possibly TRBD2 on 6 matching bases. Trimming cost V 7 bases and J 12 bases, with 20 bases left between them. The length of the CDR3 is 13 residues. Germline CDR1 SEHNR, CDR2 FQNEAQ (reference sequence).

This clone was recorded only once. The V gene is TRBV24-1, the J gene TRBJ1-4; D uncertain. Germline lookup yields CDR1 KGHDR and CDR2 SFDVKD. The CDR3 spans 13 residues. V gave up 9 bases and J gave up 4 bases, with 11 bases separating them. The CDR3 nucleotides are TGTGCCACCGCGGACTCTAATAATGAAAAACTGTTTTTT. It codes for CATADSNNEKLFF.

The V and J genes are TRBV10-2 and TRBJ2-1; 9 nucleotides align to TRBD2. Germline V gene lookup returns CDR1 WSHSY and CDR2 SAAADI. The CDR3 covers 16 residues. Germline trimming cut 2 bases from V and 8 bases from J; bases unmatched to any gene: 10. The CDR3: CASSELLAGPGDEQFF. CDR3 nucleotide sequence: TGCGCCAGCAGTGAGCTTCTAGCGGGGCCTGGGGATGAGCAGTTCTTC.

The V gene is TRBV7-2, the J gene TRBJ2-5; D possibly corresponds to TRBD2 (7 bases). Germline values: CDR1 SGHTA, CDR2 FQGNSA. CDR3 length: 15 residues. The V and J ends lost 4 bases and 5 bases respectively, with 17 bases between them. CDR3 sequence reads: CASSSPRGAAETQYF. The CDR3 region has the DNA TGTGCCAGCAGCTCCCCCCGGGGGGCGGCGGAGACCCAGTACTTC.

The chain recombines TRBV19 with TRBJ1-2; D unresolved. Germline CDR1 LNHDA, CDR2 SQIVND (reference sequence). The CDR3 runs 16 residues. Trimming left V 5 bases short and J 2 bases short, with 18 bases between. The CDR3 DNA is TGTGCCAGTAGTGAGCTCGGGATTGCCTCAAACTATGGCTACACCTTC. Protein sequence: CASSELGIASNYGYTF.

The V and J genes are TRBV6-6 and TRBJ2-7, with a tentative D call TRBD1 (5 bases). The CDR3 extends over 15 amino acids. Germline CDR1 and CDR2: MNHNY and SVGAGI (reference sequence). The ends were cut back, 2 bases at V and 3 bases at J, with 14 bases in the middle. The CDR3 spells CASSYDRQGHYEQYF. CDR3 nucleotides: TGTGCCAGCAGTTACGACCGACAAGGACACTACGAGCAGTACTTC.

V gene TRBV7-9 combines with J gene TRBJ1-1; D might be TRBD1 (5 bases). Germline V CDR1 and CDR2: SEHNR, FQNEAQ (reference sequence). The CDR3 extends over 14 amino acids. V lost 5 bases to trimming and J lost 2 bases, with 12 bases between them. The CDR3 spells CASSPETANTEAFF. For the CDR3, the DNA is TGTGCCAGCAGCCCGGAGACAGCTAACACTGAAGCTTTCTTT.

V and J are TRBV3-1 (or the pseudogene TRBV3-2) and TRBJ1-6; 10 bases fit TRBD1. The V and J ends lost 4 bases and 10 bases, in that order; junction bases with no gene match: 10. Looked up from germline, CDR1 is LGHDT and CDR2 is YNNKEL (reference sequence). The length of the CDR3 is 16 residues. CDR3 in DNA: TGTGCCAGCAGCCCGAACTCGGACAGGGGGGGATCACCCCTCCACTTT. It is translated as CASSPNSDRGGSPLHF.

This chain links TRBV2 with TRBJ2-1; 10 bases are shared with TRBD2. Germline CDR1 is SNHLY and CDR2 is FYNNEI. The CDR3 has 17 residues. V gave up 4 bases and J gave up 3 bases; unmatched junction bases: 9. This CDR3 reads CASSGPDSSGGYNEQFF. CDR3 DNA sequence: TGTGCCAGCAGTGGTCCCGACTCTAGCGGGGGCTACAATGAGCAGTTCTTC.

CDR3 sequence (DNA): TGTGCCAGCAGCTCGACAGGGCCTGGAAACACCATATATTTT. Translating it yields CASSSTGPGNTIYF. V gene TRBV5-4 combines with J gene TRBJ1-3; TRBD1 aligns across 7 bases. Trimming at V came to 3 bases and at J to 2 bases, leaving 2 bases not matched to a gene. This CDR3 spans 14 amino acids. Per the germline V gene, CDR1 is SGHNT and CDR2 is YYREEE (reference sequence).

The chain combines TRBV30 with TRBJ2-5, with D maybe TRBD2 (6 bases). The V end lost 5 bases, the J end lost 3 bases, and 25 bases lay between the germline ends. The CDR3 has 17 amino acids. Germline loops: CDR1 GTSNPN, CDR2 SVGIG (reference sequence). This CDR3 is CAWFPPGLPGDKETQYF. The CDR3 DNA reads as TGTGCCTGGTTCCCGCCGGGGCTTCCGGGAGACAAAGAGACCCAGTACTTC.

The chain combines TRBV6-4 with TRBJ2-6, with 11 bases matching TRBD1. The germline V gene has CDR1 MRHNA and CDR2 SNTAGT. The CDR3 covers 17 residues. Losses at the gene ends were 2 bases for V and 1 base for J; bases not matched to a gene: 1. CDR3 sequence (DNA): TGTGCCAGCAGTGACGGGACAGGGGGTTCTGGGGCCAACGTCCTGACTTTC. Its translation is CASSDGTGGSGANVLTF.